This TCR beta chain was retrieved from a study of cytomegalovirus exposure and HLA in healthy donors. CDR3 length: 14 residues. Germline V gene sequence: CDR1 MDHEN, CDR2 SYDVKM. With 1 base removed from V and 1 base from J, the gap between germline ends came to 6 bases. This clone was seen a single time. This table comes from immunoSEQ multiplex PCR, and its TCRdb copy is limited to in-frame clones, with some not included. Of roughly 45,000 clones in the sample, roughly nine tenths were seen once. This sequence was found in a young man in good health and CMV-seronegative. The J gene is TRBJ2-3, the V gene TRBV28; D gene uncertain. The source material was PBMCs. Here the CDR3 DNA reads TGTGCCAGCAGTTTATTCTTCGGCACAGATACGCAGTATTTT. It encodes CASSLFFGTDTQYF.